The rows below give T cell receptor beta chains drawn from one sample of a study of graft-versus-host responses after intestinal transplantation. The data were produced by immunoSEQ multiplex PCR, yet TCRdb's version contains in-frame clones alone and is incomplete. Found here are around 13,000 clones, about 74% of them singletons; the top ten hold more than 7%. Sample: ileum tissue, taken 16 days after intestinal transplant. The receptors originated from a human patient who received an intestinal transplant, so some T cells may come from the graft donor. Each CDR3 is given with its conserved first and last residue. A D gene is named only where the DNA matches it firmly. Part of the rows lack a size; the others show once, few, many or a class for expanded clones.

d_call	clone_size	v_call	j_call	cdr3_nt	cdr3_aa
TRBD1	NA	TRBV5-4	TRBJ1-1	TGTGCCAGCAGCTGGGGACAGGGATTGGTTGAAGCTTTCTTT	CASSWGQGLVEAFF
NA	NA	TRBV11-3	TRBJ1-4	TGTGCCAGCAGCTTAGGGGCCACGGGGGAAAAACTGTTTTTT	CASSLGATGEKLFF
TRBD2	NA	TRBV10-2	TRBJ2-3	TGCGCCAGCAGTGGGACTAGCGGGGGGGCCGGATTTTCGTATACGCAGTATTTT	CASSGTSGGAGFSYTQYF
NA	NA	TRBV28	TRBJ2-7	TGTGCCAGCAGTTTATACAGTGACGAGCAGTACTTC	CASSLYSDEQYF
NA	NA	TRBV19	TRBJ1-4	TGTGCCAGCGCGGGCGCCGAGCCGTACGAAAAACTGTTTTTT	CASAGAEPYEKLFF
TRBD2	NA	TRBV5-4	TRBJ2-3	TGTGCCAGCAGCTTAGGACTAGCGCCAGAGACAGATACGCAGTATTTT	CASSLGLAPETDTQYF
NA	NA	TRBV14	TRBJ2-2	TGTGCCAGCAGCCAAGCCGGCGGCGTGAGCTGGGAGCTGTTTTTT	CASSQAGGVSWELFF
NA	NA	TRBV27	TRBJ1-1	TGTGCCAGCAGTTTCACAGGTAACACTGAAGCTTTCTTT	CASSFTGNTEAFF
TRBD2	NA	TRBV7-9	TRBJ2-5	TGTGCCAGCAGTTCTCGACTAGCGGGAGTTTCAGAGACCCAGTACTTC	CASSSRLAGVSETQYF
TRBD2	NA	TRBV4-1	TRBJ2-7	TGCGCCAGCAGCCATCGGCTAGCGGGGTCCTACGAGCAGTACTTC	CASSHRLAGSYEQYF
NA	NA	TRBV5-8	TRBJ2-1	TGTGCCAGCAGCCCTCGTAGTTGGTTTGTGTTCTTC	CASSPRSWFVFF
TRBD1	few	TRBV29-1	TRBJ2-2	TGCAGCGTCCTCGACAGGGGCTTTGGAACCGGGGAGCTGTTTTTT	CSVLDRGFGTGELFF
TRBD2	NA	TRBV10-2	TRBJ2-7	TGCGCCAGCAGGGGGAAAGCGGGAGTCGGCTACGAGCAGTACTTC	CASRGKAGVGYEQYF
NA	NA	TRBV5-6	TRBJ1-2	TGTGCCAGCAGCTCCCGGGTAATACCTCTAAGTAACTATGGCTACACCTTC	CASSSRVIPLSNYGYTF
TRBD1	NA	TRBV6-5	TRBJ1-1	TGTGCCAGCAGGACAGGGGACTGGACTGAAGCTTTCTTT	CASRTGDWTEAFF
NA	few	TRBV4-1	TRBJ1-5	TGCGCCAGCAGCAAAACCCTGGTGAGGGTCAATCAGCCCCAGCATTTT	CASSKTLVRVNQPQHF
TRBD1	NA	TRBV5-6	TRBJ1-2	TGTGCCAGCAGCCCGGGATGGGACAGATCAGATGGCTACACCTTC	CASSPGWDRSDGYTF
TRBD2	few	TRBV27	TRBJ2-5	TGTGCCAGCAGTTTACTTGCTAGCGGGAGGGGGACGGGAGAGACCCAGTACTTC	CASSLLASGRGTGETQYF
TRBD1	once	TRBV19	TRBJ1-5	TGTGCCAGTAAAGGTCTGGGACAGGGATCCAATCAGCCCCAGCATTTT	CASKGLGQGSNQPQHF
NA	NA	TRBV30	TRBJ2-1	TGTGCCTGGAGTGGGTTCAGTTTCTCCTACAATGAGCAGTTCTTC	CAWSGFSFSYNEQFF
TRBD1	NA	TRBV4-1	TRBJ1-1	TGCGCCAGCAGCCATCCGGGACAGGGAGGTTTCTCTGAAGCTTTCTTT	CASSHPGQGGFSEAFF
TRBD1	NA	TRBV27	TRBJ1-2	TGTGCCAGCAGTTTAGGGGGACAGGCATATGGCTACACCTTC	CASSLGGQAYGYTF
NA	NA	TRBV30	TRBJ2-2	TGTGCCTGGAGTGTTGTCAACAGGGAGTCCCCCGGGGAGCTGTTTTTT	CAWSVVNRESPGELFF
TRBD2	medium-sized	TRBV4-1	TRBJ2-5	TGCGCCAGCAGCCCCCTCGCGGGGGGGCAAGAGACCCAGTACTTC	CASSPLAGGQETQYF
TRBD2	NA	TRBV5-1	TRBJ2-1	TGCGCCAGCAGCCTAGCGGGAAGTAATGAGCAGTTCTTC	CASSLAGSNEQFF
NA	NA	TRBV30	TRBJ1-1	TGTGCCTGGAGTGTACTCTCTAACACTGAAGCTTTCTTT	CAWSVLSNTEAFF
NA	NA	TRBV22-1	TRBJ2-6	TGTCCTGGGAGCTATCATCGAAGCGAACAAAGTCGGGCCAACGTCCTGACTTTC	CPGSYHRSEQSRANVLTF
TRBD1	NA	TRBV5-1	TRBJ2-7	TGCGCCAGCAGCTTGGTGGGGACAGGGCCCTACGAGCAGTACTTC	CASSLVGTGPYEQYF
NA	once	TRBV2	TRBJ2-6	TGTGCCAGCAGTGAATGGCGGCCCGGGGCCAACGTCCTGACTTTC	CASSEWRPGANVLTF
NA	NA	TRBV29-1	TRBJ2-7	TGCAGCGTTGAGTTGGCCACAGGGCCCTACGAGCAGTACTTC	CSVELATGPYEQYF
NA	NA	TRBV5-1	TRBJ2-4	TGCGCCAGCAGCAAACCGGGACTCAGAAACATTCAGTACTTC	CASSKPGLRNIQYF
NA	NA	TRBV7-9	TRBJ1-1	TGTGCCAGCAGCTTATATGACTTAGGGGCCAGCCCCGAAGCTTTCTTT	CASSLYDLGASPEAFF
NA	NA	TRBV4-3	TRBJ2-2	TGCGCCAGCAGCCAAGATCCAGGGGGGAAAAAGCTGTTTTTT	CASSQDPGGKKLFF
TRBD2	medium-sized	TRBV10-3	TRBJ2-3	TGTGCCATCAGGACAGATCTAGCGGCACCCACAGATACGCAGTATTTT	CAIRTDLAAPTDTQYF
NA	NA	TRBV11-2	TRBJ2-1	TGTGCCAGCAGCTTAGCGGGGGAGATTACAAATGAGCAGTTCTTC	CASSLAGEITNEQFF
TRBD2	NA	TRBV11-2	TRBJ2-4	TGTGCCAGCAGCAGGGTTAGAGGTCGGGAGGGGAACATTCAGTACTTC	CASSRVRGREGNIQYF
TRBD2	NA	TRBV10-2	TRBJ2-3	TGCGCCAGCAACCCGCGGGCTAGCGGGGGGACAGATACGCAGTATTTT	CASNPRASGGTDTQYF
TRBD1	NA	TRBV7-9	TRBJ2-7	TGTGCCAGCAGCGCACCGGGACAGATATTCTACGAGCAGTACTTC	CASSAPGQIFYEQYF
TRBD2	few	TRBV4-1	TRBJ2-7	TGCGCCAGCAGCCAACTAGCGGCCAATTACGAGCAGTACTTC	CASSQLAANYEQYF
NA	NA	TRBV15	TRBJ2-2	TGTGCCACCAGCAGAGATGGCCTTGGGCTCCGGGAGCTGTTTTTT	CATSRDGLGLRELFF
NA	NA	TRBV30	TRBJ1-1	TGTGCCTGGAGTTTACCCACCAGGGTCGCTGAAGCTTTCTTT	CAWSLPTRVAEAFF
NA	NA	TRBV9	TRBJ2-3	TGTGCCAGCAGCGTAGCCGGAGATACGCAGTATTTT	CASSVAGDTQYF